The next 26 T cell receptor beta chains were all read from a single sample in a study of blood T cell repertoires in COVID-19. The protocol was immunoSEQ multiplex PCR, while the TCRdb copy is restricted to in-frame clones and leaves out a portion. The table lists roughly 190,000 clones, about 88% of them singletons. Specimen: peripheral blood. The receptors here all came from a middle-aged man with active or convalescent COVID-19.

This chain joins TRBV5-4 and TRBJ2-5; perhaps TRBD2 as D (6 bases). Germline CDR1 and CDR2: SGHNT and YYREEE (reference sequence). V lost 0 bases and J 3 bases, leaving 12 bases between the germline ends. CDR3 length equals 15 residues. For the CDR3, the DNA is TGTGCCAGCAGCTTGGGGGACGCGGGGAAAGAGACCCAGTACTTC. Protein: CASSLGDAGKETQYF.

The gene calls are TRBV4-2 and TRBJ2-1; 9 nucleotides match TRBD1. The CDR3 totals 18 residues. The junction had 18 bases not matched to a gene; V was cut back by 3 bases and J by 9 bases. In germline, CDR1 is LGHNA, CDR2 YNFKEQ. CDR3 sequence (DNA): TGTGCCAGCAGCCACGACCCCAGGGCCACCGGGACAGGGTTTGAGCAGTTCTTC. Translation: CASSHDPRATGTGFEQFF.

The genes are TRBV9 and TRBJ1-6; D possibly corresponds to TRBD1 (5 bases). V was shortened by 0 bases and J by 4 bases, with 11 bases between the two germline ends. CDR1 is SGDLS and CDR2 is YYNGEE in the germline V gene. This CDR3 is 16 amino acids long. CDR3 in amino acids: CASSVEGERYNSPLHF. The CDR3 DNA is TGTGCCAGCAGCGTAGAAGGGGAACGATATAATTCACCCCTCCACTTT.

The V call is TRBV29-1, the J call TRBJ2-2; possible D gene TRBD2, 6 bases. Per germline, CDR1 SQVTM and CDR2 ANQGSEA. This CDR3 has 13 amino acids. The ends were cut back, 1 base at V and 5 bases at J, with 8 bases in the middle. For the CDR3, the DNA is TGCAGCGTTGAAGTTGCGGGAACCGGGGAGCTGTTTTTT. Protein: CSVEVAGTGELFF.

This clone was recorded once. This chain uses TRBV18 with TRBJ2-1; 7 bases align to TRBD1. The germline CDR1 and CDR2 sequences are KGHSH and LQKENI. Trimming cost V 4 bases and J 1 base; bases outside gene matches: 7. CDR3 length: 16 amino acids. CDR3 amino acids: CASSLRDSASYNEQFF. The CDR3 DNA reads TGTGCCAGCTCACTACGGGACAGCGCTTCCTACAATGAGCAGTTCTTC.

The rearrangement links TRBV21-1 to TRBJ1-3; the DNA was not used to check the table's D call, TRBD1. TRBV21-1 is a pseudogene segment. The length of the CDR3 is 16 residues. Written as DNA, the CDR3 is TGTGCCAGCAGCAAAGAGGGGACAGGGGAAGGAAACACCATATATTTT. This codes for CASSKEGTGEGNTIYF.

This clone showed up just once. The chain is built from TRBV27 and TRBJ1-1; a possible D gene is TRBD1 (6 bases). Looked up from germline, CDR1 is MNHEY and CDR2 is SMNVEV (reference sequence). CDR3 length equals 13 residues. V lost 7 bases and J 6 bases, leaving 15 bases between the germline ends. The CDR3, as DNA: TGTGCCAGCACTCCCAGGGGTGCGGCTGAAGCTTTCTTT. This gives the protein CASTPRGAAEAFF.

This chain connects TRBV28 to TRBJ1-2; D possibly corresponds to TRBD1 (5 bases). Germline lookup yields CDR1 MDHEN and CDR2 SYDVKM. The CDR3 consists of 13 residues. Trimming took off 5 bases at V and 5 bases at J, with 12 bases between the two ends. CDR3 residues: CASSPGYWYGYTF. CDR3 coding DNA: TGTGCCAGCAGTCCAGGGTATTGGTATGGCTACACCTTC.

V is TRBV25-1 and J is TRBJ1-1, with D possibly matching TRBD1 (6 bases). The CDR3 has 15 amino acids. V lost 7 bases to trimming and J lost 5 bases, with 20 bases between them. Per the germline V gene, CDR1 is MGHDK and CDR2 is SYGVNS. The CDR3 reads CASTRSARGGTEAFF. DNA of the CDR3: TGTGCCAGCACCCGGTCCGCCAGGGGTGGAACTGAAGCTTTCTTT.

V gene TRBV3-1 (or the pseudogene TRBV3-2) combines with J gene TRBJ2-1; TRBD2 matches 9 bases. V lost 0 bases, J lost 6 bases, and 9 bases stayed unmatched. The length of the CDR3 is 17 residues. The germline CDR1 and CDR2 sequences are LGHDT and YNNKEL (reference sequence). The DNA for the CDR3 is TGTGCCAGCAGCCAAGATCCTGGCGGGGGGGCCGCCAATGAGCAGTTCTTC. Translated, it gives CASSQDPGGGAANEQFF.

This chain connects TRBV5-4 to TRBJ1-1; 7 nucleotides line up with TRBD1. Unmatched junction bases numbered 9, after V lost 4 bases and J lost 3 bases. The CDR3 runs 15 residues. CDR1 and CDR2 from the germline V gene are SGHNT and YYREEE (reference sequence). The CDR3 bases are TGTGCCAGCAGCCCCGACAGGGCCCGAGACACTGAAGCTTTCTTT. This gives the protein CASSPDRARDTEAFF.

V gene TRBV5-1 combines with J gene TRBJ1-1; TRBD1 agrees at 7 bases. Germline V gene sequence: CDR1 SGHRS, CDR2 YFSETQ. The CDR3 is 15 residues long. The ends lost 3 bases at V and 6 bases at J; junction bases unmatched: 11. The CDR3 spells CASSSTFTGEAEAFF. The DNA of the CDR3 is TGCGCCAGCAGCTCGACATTTACAGGGGAGGCTGAAGCTTTCTTT.

This clone appeared once. This chain links TRBV27 with TRBJ2-1; 7 nucleotides line up with TRBD2. The CDR3 runs 14 residues. Germline lookup yields CDR1 MNHEY and CDR2 SMNVEV (reference sequence). Trimming removed 2 bases from V and 5 bases from J; junction bases left unmatched: 3. CDR3: CASSLLAENNEQFF. The CDR3 coding sequence is TGTGCCAGCAGTTTACTAGCGGAGAACAATGAGCAGTTCTTC.

A single count supports this clone. The CDR3 nucleotides read TGCGCCAGCAGCTTGGGCTCCAGCTCCTACAATGAGCAGTTCTTC. Translated, it gives CASSLGSSSYNEQFF. The chain links TRBV5-1 to TRBJ2-1; D gene uncertain. CDR3 length: 15 amino acids. The germline gives CDR1 SGHRS, CDR2 YFSETQ. V dropped 0 bases and J dropped 0 bases, with 7 bases sitting between them.

J is TRBJ2-1 and V is TRBV24-1; TRBD2 matches 8 bases. The J segment lost 7 bases and the V segment lost 4 bases, leaving 20 bases of the junction unmatched. The CDR3 spans 19 residues. The V gene's germline CDR1 is KGHDR and CDR2 SFDVKD. The CDR3 protein is CATSDTATGTSKGYNEQFF. The CDR3 coding sequence is TGTGCCACCAGTGACACAGCCACCGGGACTAGTAAGGGGTATAATGAGCAGTTCTTC.

The CDR3 region is CAIAGTGPSEQYF. The DNA for the CDR3 is TGTGCCATCGCCGGGACAGGGCCCTCCGAGCAGTACTTC. This chain uses TRBV10-3 with TRBJ2-7, with 9 bases identical to TRBD1. CDR3 size: 13 residues. Trimming cost V 8 bases and J 6 bases; bases outside gene matches: 8. Germline V gene data show CDR1 as ENHRY and CDR2 as SYGVKD.

The chain has TRBV18 and TRBJ2-1; 7 nucleotides align to TRBD1. Trimming removed 3 bases from V and 4 bases from J; junction bases left unmatched: 6. Germline CDR1 is KGHSH and CDR2 is LQKENI. The CDR3 consists of 15 residues. CDR3 DNA sequence: TGTGCCAGCTCACCCGATGGGACAGCTTACAATGAGCAGTTCTTC. It is translated as CASSPDGTAYNEQFF.

The rearrangement links TRBV24-1 to TRBJ2-1; 10 bases are a match to TRBD2. The CDR3 loop spans 20 amino acids. Per germline, CDR1 KGHDR and CDR2 SFDVKD. Trimming took 0 bases from V and 0 from J; bases not matched to a gene: 10. The DNA of the CDR3 is TGTGCCACCAGTGATTTGCCTAGCGGGAGTTTACAAAGCTCCTACAATGAGCAGTTCTTC. This encodes CATSDLPSGSLQSSYNEQFF.

This clone came up once. The chain uses TRBV29-1 and TRBJ2-2, with a possible D match to TRBD1 (7 bases). This CDR3 region has 16 residues. The V end lost 7 bases, the J end lost 5 bases, and 23 bases lay between the germline ends. Per the germline V gene, CDR1 is SQVTM and CDR2 is ANQGSEA. In DNA, the CDR3 is TGCAGCGGGGGCGGGACAGAGTTTATGGTAACCGGGGAGCTGTTTTTT. This sequence encodes CSGGGTEFMVTGELFF.

This chain connects TRBV25-1 to TRBJ1-5; D gene ambiguous. The CDR3 spans 14 residues. V dropped 6 bases and J dropped 2 bases, with 11 bases sitting between them. In germline, CDR1 is MGHDK, CDR2 SYGVNS. In nucleotides, the CDR3 is TGTGCCAGCAGGGGAAGCGGGGGCAATCAGCCCCAGCATTTT. Protein sequence: CASRGSGGNQPQHF.

V and J are TRBV6-5 and TRBJ1-5, with TRBD1 matching 9 bases. Per germline, CDR1 MNHEY and CDR2 SVGAGI. The J segment lost 6 bases and the V segment lost 2 bases, leaving 2 bases of the junction unmatched. The CDR3 totals 14 residues. CDR3 loop: CASSYGQGFQPQHF. CDR3 DNA: TGTGCCAGCAGTTACGGACAGGGGTTTCAGCCCCAGCATTTT.

The rearrangement links TRBV14 to TRBJ1-2; 7 bases align to TRBD1. Germline V gene sequence: CDR1 SGHDN, CDR2 FVKESK. V shed 1 base and J 5 bases; nucleotides not matched to a gene: 16. The CDR3 contains 18 residues. The CDR3 is CASSQGVRQGEWRYGYTF. The CDR3 bases are TGTGCCAGCAGCCAAGGGGTCCGACAGGGAGAGTGGAGGTATGGCTACACCTTC.

The chain uses TRBV27 and TRBJ2-5; a weak D match, TRBD2 (5 bases). Deletions cut 2 bases from V and 4 bases from J, with 11 bases between. Germline lookup yields CDR1 MNHEY and CDR2 SMNVEV (reference sequence). This CDR3 spans 14 amino acids. The CDR3 region is CASSLGRTLETQYF. CDR3 DNA sequence: TGTGCCAGCAGTTTAGGGCGGACTTTAGAGACCCAGTACTTC.

This clone was found a few times. Sequence at one end of the junction differs from germline and may be a read error. The J gene is TRBJ2-2, the V gene TRBV5-1; D gene unclear. The CDR3 is 14 residues long. CDR1 and CDR2 (germline): SGHRS, YFSETQ. CDR3 in amino acids: CATRRDLNSGELFF. The CDR3 coding sequence is TGCGCGACGCGACGTGATCTAAACAGCGGGGAGCTGTTTTTT.

V is TRBV7-2 and J is TRBJ1-5, with 7 nucleotides matching TRBD1. In germline, CDR1 is SGHTA, CDR2 FQGNSA. The CDR3 is 14 amino acids. Germline trimming cut 5 bases from V and 5 bases from J; bases unmatched to any gene: 6. CDR3 region: CASSLDRADQPQHF. The CDR3 coding sequence is TGTGCCAGCAGCCTAGACAGGGCGGATCAGCCCCAGCATTTT.

The genes are TRBV7-9 and TRBJ2-2; D ambiguous. The CDR3 is 13 amino acids. V shed 0 bases and J shed 7 bases, with 6 bases lying between them. From germline, CDR1 is SEHNR and CDR2 FQNEAQ (reference sequence). The CDR3 nucleotides read TGTGCCAGCAGCTTAGCTGTCGGCGGGGAGCTGTTTTTT. This codes for CASSLAVGGELFF.